The present TCR beta chain was sequenced within a study of blood T cell repertoires in COVID-19. Original methodology: Scientists estimated how many nucleated cells there were by amplifying reference gene primers. TCRdb's table, derived via immunoSEQ multiplex PCR, lists solely in-frame clones and lacks some. Clone size and the V and J calls come from that table; the DNA yielded D and trimming. Here the sample spans fewer than 300,000 clones, approximately 92% being singletons. The CDR3 extends over 14 amino acids. J lost 3 bases, V lost 7 bases, and 8 bases had no gene match. CDR1 SQVTM and CDR2 ANQGSEA come from the germline V gene. In terms of age and location, participants ranged from about 18 to 90 years and lived in about 25 US areas.

The receptor was isolated from a woman under 40 who had recovered from COVID-19. The sequencing sample was made of PBMCs or T cells enriched from blood (not recorded which). The V call is TRBV29-1, the J call TRBJ2-7; 11 nucleotides line up with TRBD1. The CDR3 here is CSAGSGTGGYEQYF. DNA for the CDR3: TGCAGCGCCGGATCCGGGACAGGGGGCTACGAGCAGTACTTC.